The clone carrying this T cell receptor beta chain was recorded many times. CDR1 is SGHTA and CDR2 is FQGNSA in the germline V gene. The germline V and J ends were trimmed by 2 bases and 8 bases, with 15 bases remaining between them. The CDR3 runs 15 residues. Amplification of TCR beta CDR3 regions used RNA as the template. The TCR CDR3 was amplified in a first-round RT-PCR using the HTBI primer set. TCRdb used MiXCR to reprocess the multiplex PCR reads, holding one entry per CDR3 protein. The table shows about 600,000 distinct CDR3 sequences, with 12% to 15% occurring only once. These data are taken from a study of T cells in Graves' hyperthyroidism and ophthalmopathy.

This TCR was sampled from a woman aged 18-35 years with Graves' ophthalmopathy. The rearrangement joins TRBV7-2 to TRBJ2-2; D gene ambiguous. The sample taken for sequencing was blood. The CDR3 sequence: CASSLRTANWGELFF. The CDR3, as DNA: TGTGCCAGCAGCTTAAGGACGGCAAATTGGGGGGAGCTGTTTTTT.